A single sample gave rise to the 23 T cell receptor beta chains below, sequenced in a study of T-cell memory formation after mild COVID-19. TCRdb recomputed calls from the 5' RACE reads with MiXCR, one row per CDR3 protein. Here the sample spans around 320,000 distinct CDR3 sequences, 25% to 30% being singletons. Sequences were obtained from PBMCs or a T cell subset sorted from them (not recorded which). All receptors derive from an adult woman who had mild COVID-19 (a few samples of this study predate the infection). Cell type and time point are not known.

For the CDR3, the DNA is TGTGCCAGCACCCACGAGGGTATGAACACTGAAGCTTTCTTT. This sequence encodes CASTHEGMNTEAFF. The rearrangement joins TRBV12-3 or TRBV12-4 to TRBJ1-1, with unresolved D. This CDR3 has 14 residues. V lost 7 bases and J lost 0, with 12 bases in between.

This clonotype appeared a few times. The gene calls are TRBV2 and TRBJ1-1; D is ambiguous. Germline CDR1 SNHLY, CDR2 FYNNEI. V was cut by 7 bases and J by 12 bases, with 12 bases left in between. The CDR3 is 10 residues long. CDR3 in DNA: TGTGCCAGCATCCAAGGATCTACTTTCTTT. This gives the protein CASIQGSTFF. The whole variable domain, remainder taken from reference TRBV2 and TRBJ1-1, is EPEVTQTPSHQVTQMGQEVILRCVPISNHLYFYWYRQILGQKVEFLVSFYNNEISEKSEIFDDQFSVERPDGSNFTLKIRSTKLEDSAMYFCASIQGSTFFGQGTRLTVV.

The chain links TRBV7-2 to TRBJ2-2, with 8 bases lining up with TRBD2. The V segment lost 5 bases and the J segment 5 bases; nucleotides outside the gene matches: 4. This CDR3 has 14 residues. Germline V gene lookup returns CDR1 SGHTA and CDR2 FQGNSA. The CDR3 region is CASSRSGATGELFF. CDR3 DNA sequence: TGTGCCAGCAGCCGTAGCGGGGCGACCGGGGAGCTGTTTTTT.

This clonotype has just a few counts. The rearrangement joins TRBV30 to TRBJ2-7; 7 bases match TRBD2. The junction had 6 bases not matched to a gene; V was cut back by 7 bases and J by 6 bases. Germline V gene data show CDR1 as GTSNPN and CDR2 as SVGIG (reference sequence). CDR3 length: 11 residues. DNA for the CDR3: TGTGCCTCAAGGACGGGGGGCGAGCAGTACTTC. It codes for CASRTGGEQYF. The full variable domain, in which reference TRBV30 and TRBJ2-7 provide the parts outside the CDR3, is SQTIHQWPATLVQPVGSPLSLECTVEGTSNPNLYWYRQAAGRGLQLLFYSVGIGQISSEVPQNLSASRPQDRQFILSSKKLLLSDSGFYLCASRTGGEQYFGPGTRLTVT.

This clonotype has a handful of counts. The chain recombines TRBV11-2 with TRBJ1-2, with 7 bases lining up with TRBD1. This CDR3 spans 15 amino acids. Trimming took 2 bases from V and 4 from J; bases not matched to a gene: 7. Looked up from germline, CDR1 is SGHAT and CDR2 is FQNNGV. CDR3 DNA sequence: TGTGCCAGCAGCTTAAGTTTGACAGGGACCTATGGCTACACCTTC. Translated, it gives CASSLSLTGTYGYTF.

Written as DNA, the CDR3 is TGTGCCAGCTCACAACAGCTAGCGGGAGGCGGCACCGGGGAGCTGTTTTTT. Translated: CASSQQLAGGGTGELFF. The chain joins TRBV18 to TRBJ2-2; TRBD2 aligns across 11 bases. V shed 4 bases, J shed 4 bases, and the junction held 8 bases outside the gene matches. This CDR3 spans 17 amino acids. The germline CDR1 and CDR2 sequences are KGHSH and LQKENI.

This clonotype was seen only a few times. The V gene is TRBV7-3, the J gene TRBJ2-3; D possibly corresponds to TRBD2 (6 bases). The germline gives CDR1 SGHTA, CDR2 FQGTGA. V was cut by 5 bases and J by 2 bases, with 11 bases left in between. This CDR3 contains 14 residues. The chain's CDR3 is CASSAGGITDTQYF. In nucleotides, the CDR3 is TGTGCCAGCAGCGCTGGGGGGATCACAGATACGCAGTATTTT.

The genes are TRBV7-3 and TRBJ1-1; D not resolved. Germline assignment: CDR1 SGHTA and CDR2 FQGTGA. V shed 5 bases and J shed 0 bases, with 16 bases lying between them. The CDR3 is 16 amino acids. CDR3 sequence: CASSHIRSRMNTEAFF. CDR3 bases: TGTGCCAGCAGCCATATTCGTTCCAGGATGAACACTGAAGCTTTCTTT. The complete variable domain, with remaining parts taken from reference TRBV7-3 and TRBJ1-1, reads GAGVSQTPSNKVTEKGKYVELRCDPISGHTALYWYRQSLGQGPEFLIYFQGTGAADDSGLPNDRFFAVRPEGSVSTLKIQRTERGDSAVYLCASSHIRSRMNTEAFFGQGTRLTVV.

This clonotype came up a few times. The chain combines TRBV6-2 or TRBV6-3 with TRBJ1-1; the D gene is possibly TRBD1 (6 bases). This CDR3 has 17 residues. V was shortened by 2 bases and J by 0 bases, with 16 bases between the two germline ends. Germline V gene data show CDR1 as MNHEY and CDR2 as SVGEGT. CDR3 sequence: CASSYTGILHLNTEAFF. In nucleotides, the CDR3 is TGTGCCAGCAGTTACACAGGGATCCTACATCTGAACACTGAAGCTTTCTTT.

The V call is TRBV30, the J call TRBJ1-1, with D hard to call. Germline V lookup: CDR1 GTSNPN, CDR2 SVGIG (reference sequence). CDR3 length: 15 amino acids. V was shortened by 4 bases and J by 5 bases, with 20 bases between the two germline ends. CDR3 nucleotide sequence: TGTGCCTGGATCCCGCGGCGTGCGGCAAAGACTGAAGCTTTCTTT. Its translation is CAWIPRRAAKTEAFF.

This chain uses TRBV15 with TRBJ2-3, with D perhaps matching TRBD2 (6 bases). The germline V and J ends were trimmed by 0 bases and 2 bases, with 15 bases remaining between them. This CDR3 region has 17 residues. Germline CDR1 is LNHNV and CDR2 is YYDKDF (reference sequence). The DNA of the CDR3 is TGTGCCACCAGCAGAGATGACTCGGACTACCACACAGATACGCAGTATTTT. Amino acids: CATSRDDSDYHTDTQYF.

The chain is built from TRBV7-2 and TRBJ2-3; unclear D gene. This CDR3 region has 13 residues. Germline V gene lookup returns CDR1 SGHTA and CDR2 FQGNSA. V was shortened by 5 bases and J by 8 bases, with 14 bases between the two germline ends. The CDR3 DNA is TGTGCCAGCAGCCAGGTCACCGGAAGTACGCAGTATTTT. Amino acids: CASSQVTGSTQYF.

The CDR3 DNA is TGTGCCAGCAGCTCCCGGGACAGGGCCGGCACAGATACGCAGTATTTT. It yields the protein CASSSRDRAGTDTQYF. This chain joins TRBV7-8 and TRBJ2-3, with 9 bases aligning to TRBD1. J gave up 1 base and V 4 bases, and 6 bases lay outside the gene matches. Germline V gene sequence: CDR1 SGHVS, CDR2 FQNEAQ. The length of the CDR3 is 16 residues.

This sequence joins TRBV20-1 and TRBJ1-1; D gene ambiguous. This CDR3 comprises 12 residues. V was trimmed by 3 bases and J by 0 bases, leaving 5 bases between them. Germline CDR1 reads DFQATT; CDR2 reads SNEGSKA (reference sequence). The CDR3 bases are TGCAGTGCTAGGGAGATGAACACTGAAGCTTTCTTT. Its translation: CSAREMNTEAFF.

This clonotype has just one count. The J gene is TRBJ1-6, the V gene TRBV19; 8 bases fit TRBD1. The trim removed 9 bases at V and 13 bases at J, leaving 11 bases unmatched. The CDR3 totals 13 residues. From germline, CDR1 is LNHDA and CDR2 SQIVND (reference sequence). CDR3 loop: CASADRAEFPLHF. CDR3 DNA: TGTGCCAGCGCGGACAGGGCCGAATTCCCCCTCCACTTT. Filled out from reference TRBV19 and TRBJ1-6, the complete variable domain reads DGGITQSPKYLFRKEGQNVTLSCEQNLNHDAMYWYRQDPGQGLRLIYYSQIVNDFQKGDIAEGYSVSREKKESFPLTVTSAQKNPTAFYLCASADRAEFPLHFGNGTRLTVT.

The chain has TRBV2 and TRBJ2-7; 7 bases are a match to TRBD2. The V gene's germline CDR1 is SNHLY and CDR2 FYNNEI. CDR3 size: 16 residues. J gave up 2 bases and V 3 bases, and 10 bases lay outside the gene matches. CDR3 amino acids: CASSEIPAGTTYEQYF. The DNA for the CDR3 is TGTGCCAGCAGTGAGATTCCAGCGGGAACTACCTACGAGCAGTACTTC.

This clonotype was counted only a few times. This rearrangement joins TRBV11-2 to TRBJ2-7; 9 bases fit TRBD2. CDR1 is SGHAT, CDR2 FQNNGV, per germline. The CDR3 extends over 15 amino acids. The V segment lost 1 base and the J segment 4 bases; nucleotides outside the gene matches: 5. CDR3 DNA sequence: TGTGCCAGCAGCTTAGCTAGCGGGAAGATATACGAGCAGTACTTC. Its protein product is CASSLASGKIYEQYF.

The sample holds a few counts of this clonotype. The chain links TRBV24-1 to TRBJ2-3; D possibly corresponds to TRBD2 (7 bases). Germline V gene data show CDR1 as KGHDR and CDR2 as SFDVKD. V gave up 2 bases and J gave up 2 bases, with 16 bases separating them. CDR3 length: 17 residues. The CDR3 spells CATSDWGGRFDTDTQYF. The CDR3 DNA reads as TGTGCCACCAGTGATTGGGGGGGCCGGTTCGACACAGATACGCAGTATTTT.

This clonotype was seen only once. The chain uses TRBV7-9 and TRBJ1-1; 9 nucleotides line up with TRBD1. Trimming removed 5 bases from V and 6 bases from J; junction bases left unmatched: 7. The CDR3 sequence is 14 residues long. Germline CDR1 reads SEHNR; CDR2 reads FQNEAQ (reference sequence). The CDR3 here is CASSKPGQGSEAFF. DNA for the CDR3: TGTGCCAGCAGCAAACCGGGACAGGGCTCTGAAGCTTTCTTT.

The genes are TRBV24-1 and TRBJ2-2; weak D call: TRBD1 (6 bases). Germline V gives CDR1 KGHDR, CDR2 SFDVKD. CDR3 length: 16 residues. V was cut by 4 bases and J by 4 bases, with 15 bases left in between. The CDR3 sequence is CATSEGTQGITGELFF. CDR3 coding DNA: TGTGCCACCAGTGAGGGTACACAGGGAATCACCGGGGAGCTGTTTTTT.

At least ten counts were recorded for this clonotype. The chain uses TRBV29-1 and TRBJ1-2; TRBD1 is a possible D gene (5 bases). The CDR3 has 12 residues. The germline V gene encodes CDR1 SQVTM and CDR2 ANQGSEA. Trimming pared 2 bases from V and 2 bases from J, leaving 6 bases between. The CDR3 DNA reads as TGCAGCGTTGAATGGGGGAACTATGGCTACACCTTC. Its protein product is CSVEWGNYGYTF.

This chain uses TRBV20-1 with TRBJ2-5; D might be TRBD1 or TRBD2, each matching 5 bases. Deletions cut 5 bases from V and 2 bases from J, with 12 bases between. The CDR3 consists of 13 residues. Germline loops: CDR1 DFQATT, CDR2 SNEGSKA (reference sequence). The CDR3 sequence is CSAGGQGQETQYF. DNA for the CDR3: TGCAGTGCTGGGGGTCAGGGTCAAGAGACCCAGTACTTC.

The DNA of the CDR3 is TGTGCCAGCAGAGGGGGACTAGCCCGGGAGCAGTACTTC. Protein sequence: CASRGGLAREQYF. This rearrangement joins TRBV12-3 or TRBV12-4 to TRBJ2-7, with 9 bases identical to TRBD2. This CDR3 is built from 13 residues. With V trimmed by 6 bases and J by 7 bases, 7 bases remained unmatched.